This T cell receptor beta chain comes out of a study of blood T cells in healthy people across ages. General study results and limits: Measured against age, TCR beta diversity per million T cells decreased in a roughly linear manner.

Together with a sample-barcoded 5' primer, a J-beta primer mix was included in a second PCR lasting about 6 to 12 cycles. In TCRdb, the 5' RACE reads were re-called with MiXCR into one record per CDR3 protein. The repertoire holds about 1.4 million distinct CDR3 sequences, with around 59% as singletons. The table lists this clonotype with a few counts. As yet, its antigen is unknown. The germline V and J ends were trimmed by 1 base and 2 bases, with 15 bases remaining between them. Per germline, CDR1 SGHNT and CDR2 YENEEA. The CDR3 is 18 residues long. This clonotype was sampled from a man between 18 and 35 years old in good health. This chain connects TRBV11-3 to TRBJ2-6; D gene uncertain. The sequenced sample was blood. The DNA of the CDR3 is TGTGCCAGCAGCTTAGGATCCCCACAAGGCGCTGGGGCCAACGTCCTGACTTTC. It encodes CASSLGSPQGAGANVLTF.